A selection of T cell receptor beta chains follows, all from one sample in a study of cytomegalovirus exposure and HLA in healthy donors. TCRdb's table, derived via immunoSEQ multiplex PCR, lists solely in-frame clones and lacks some. The sample consists of over 150,000 clones, around 68% of them appearing once. The material sequenced was PBMCs. All receptors come from a middle-aged woman in good health and CMV-seropositive. Both conserved end residues are part of each CDR3. The D gene is left open where the match is weak. Clone size is shown for a subset of rows, as once, few, many or a class of expanded clone.

j_call: TRBJ1-1
clone_size: NA
v_call: TRBV5-8
d_call: NA
cdr3_aa: CASSLAGTLNTEAFF
cdr3_nt: TGTGCCAGCAGCTTGGCCGGGACTTTGAACACTGAAGCTTTCTTT

j_call: TRBJ1-4
clone_size: NA
v_call: TRBV11-2
d_call: NA
cdr3_aa: CASSLGAEEEKLFF
cdr3_nt: TGTGCCAGCAGCTTAGGAGCCGAGGAGGAAAAACTGTTTTTT

j_call: TRBJ2-3
clone_size: NA
v_call: TRBV5-5
d_call: NA
cdr3_aa: CASSSRQSTDTQYF
cdr3_nt: TGTGCCAGCAGCTCACGACAGAGCACAGATACGCAGTATTTT

j_call: TRBJ2-5
clone_size: NA
v_call: TRBV7-2
d_call: TRBD2
cdr3_aa: CASSLNAGGYETQYF
cdr3_nt: TGTGCCAGCAGCTTAAACGCGGGGGGGTATGAGACCCAGTACTTC

j_call: TRBJ2-1
clone_size: NA
v_call: TRBV6-4
d_call: TRBD2
cdr3_aa: CASSERSGGGYNEQFF
cdr3_nt: TGTGCCAGCAGTGAACGAAGCGGGGGGGGCTACAATGAGCAGTTCTTC

j_call: TRBJ2-1
clone_size: NA
v_call: TRBV5-4
d_call: NA
cdr3_aa: CASSLVSSFYNEQFF
cdr3_nt: TGTGCCAGCAGCTTGGTATCTAGCTTCTACAATGAGCAGTTCTTC

j_call: TRBJ2-7
clone_size: NA
v_call: TRBV19
d_call: TRBD2
cdr3_aa: CASIGGLGEQYF
cdr3_nt: TGTGCCAGTATCGGGGGGTTGGGAGAGCAGTACTTC

j_call: TRBJ1-2
clone_size: NA
v_call: TRBV6-5
d_call: NA
cdr3_aa: CASNGQFYGYTF
cdr3_nt: TGTGCCAGCAACGGACAGTTCTATGGCTACACCTTC

j_call: TRBJ2-3
clone_size: few
v_call: TRBV29-1
d_call: TRBD2
cdr3_aa: CSVESSGGTQYF
cdr3_nt: TGCAGCGTTGAATCTAGCGGGGGTACGCAGTATTTT

j_call: TRBJ2-5
clone_size: NA
v_call: TRBV9
d_call: NA
cdr3_aa: CASGSGGRETQYF
cdr3_nt: TGTGCCAGCGGGTCCGGGGGGCGAGAGACCCAGTACTTC

j_call: TRBJ1-2
clone_size: NA
v_call: TRBV5-5
d_call: NA
cdr3_aa: CASSLQTERGYTF
cdr3_nt: TGTGCCAGCAGCTTACAGACAGAGCGTGGCTACACCTTC

j_call: TRBJ2-7
clone_size: NA
v_call: TRBV27
d_call: TRBD1
cdr3_aa: CASRKLGQASYEQYF
cdr3_nt: TGTGCCAGCAGAAAACTGGGACAGGCCTCCTACGAGCAGTACTTC

j_call: TRBJ1-1
clone_size: NA
v_call: TRBV5-4
d_call: NA
cdr3_aa: CASTAGGQRNTEAFF
cdr3_nt: TGTGCCAGCACCGCGGGTGGACAGAGGAACACTGAAGCTTTCTTT

j_call: TRBJ2-3
clone_size: once
v_call: TRBV28
d_call: TRBD2
cdr3_aa: CASSSSLAGSDTQYF
cdr3_nt: TGTGCCAGCAGTTCGTCACTAGCGGGATCAGATACGCAGTATTTT

j_call: TRBJ2-5
clone_size: NA
v_call: TRBV7-6
d_call: NA
cdr3_aa: CASSFNLGQRETQYF
cdr3_nt: TGTGCCAGCAGCTTCAACCTTGGACAGCGAGAGACCCAGTACTTC

j_call: TRBJ1-4
clone_size: NA
v_call: TRBV4-2
d_call: NA
cdr3_aa: CASSQTSGRGDEKLFF
cdr3_nt: TGTGCCAGCAGCCAAACATCGGGCAGGGGAGATGAAAAACTGTTTTTT

j_call: TRBJ1-2
clone_size: few
v_call: TRBV2
d_call: TRBD1
cdr3_aa: CASSAGTAGGYTF
cdr3_nt: TGTGCCAGCAGTGCCGGGACAGCCGGGGGCTACACCTTC

j_call: TRBJ2-1
clone_size: NA
v_call: TRBV19
d_call: TRBD1
cdr3_aa: CASSIDGTVYSNEQFF
cdr3_nt: TGTGCCAGTAGTATAGACGGGACAGTTTATTCGAATGAGCAGTTCTTC

j_call: TRBJ2-1
clone_size: few
v_call: TRBV27
d_call: TRBD1
cdr3_aa: CASSGGTGAYNEQFF
cdr3_nt: TGTGCCAGCAGTGGGGGTACAGGGGCCTACAATGAGCAGTTCTTC

j_call: TRBJ2-1
clone_size: NA
v_call: TRBV5-1
d_call: TRBD2
cdr3_aa: CASRTSGNNEQFF
cdr3_nt: TGCGCCAGCAGGACTAGCGGGAACAATGAGCAGTTCTTC

j_call: TRBJ1-1
clone_size: NA
v_call: TRBV19
d_call: TRBD1
cdr3_aa: CASMTTGRHTEAFF
cdr3_nt: TGTGCCAGTATGACGACAGGGAGGCACACTGAAGCTTTCTTT

j_call: TRBJ2-7
clone_size: NA
v_call: TRBV28
d_call: TRBD1
cdr3_aa: CASSQPGQTYEQYF
cdr3_nt: TGTGCCAGCAGTCAACCGGGACAGACCTACGAGCAGTACTTC

j_call: TRBJ2-2
clone_size: NA
v_call: TRBV5-1
d_call: NA
cdr3_aa: CASSSTNTGELFF
cdr3_nt: TGCGCCAGCAGCTCCACTAACACCGGGGAGCTGTTTTTT

j_call: TRBJ1-4
clone_size: NA
v_call: TRBV18
d_call: NA
cdr3_aa: CASSPLAQADYEKLFF
cdr3_nt: TGTGCCAGCTCACCACTTGCACAGGCAGATTATGAAAAACTGTTTTTT

j_call: TRBJ1-5
clone_size: NA
v_call: TRBV6-4
d_call: NA
cdr3_aa: CASSEGPRVIPLPQPQHF
cdr3_nt: TGTGCCAGCAGTGAAGGACCCAGGGTGATACCCCTACCACAGCCCCAGCATTTT

j_call: TRBJ2-7
clone_size: NA
v_call: TRBV28
d_call: TRBD2
cdr3_aa: CASTLGGAGGLSFGEQYF
cdr3_nt: TGTGCCAGCACCCTGGGGGGAGCGGGAGGGCTGTCTTTCGGCGAGCAGTACTTC

j_call: TRBJ1-1
clone_size: NA
v_call: TRBV28
d_call: TRBD1
cdr3_aa: CASSLTGVNTEAFF
cdr3_nt: TGTGCCAGCAGTTTAACAGGGGTGAACACTGAAGCTTTCTTT

j_call: TRBJ1-2
clone_size: few
v_call: TRBV9
d_call: NA
cdr3_aa: CASSVDGTPYNYGYTF
cdr3_nt: TGTGCCAGCAGCGTAGATGGGACACCCTATAACTATGGCTACACCTTC

j_call: TRBJ2-1
clone_size: NA
v_call: TRBV28
d_call: TRBD1
cdr3_aa: CASTPGQAYNEQFF
cdr3_nt: TGTGCCAGCACCCCCGGACAGGCTTACAATGAGCAGTTCTTC

j_call: TRBJ1-5
clone_size: NA
v_call: TRBV27
d_call: NA
cdr3_aa: CASSRQINQPQHF
cdr3_nt: TGTGCCAGCAGTAGACAGATCAATCAGCCCCAGCATTTT

j_call: TRBJ2-5
clone_size: NA
v_call: TRBV9
d_call: NA
cdr3_aa: CASSFEGAGETQYF
cdr3_nt: TGTGCCAGCAGCTTCGAGGGTGCGGGGGAGACCCAGTACTTC

j_call: TRBJ2-1
clone_size: NA
v_call: TRBV7-9
d_call: NA
cdr3_aa: CASSLAEGYNEQFF
cdr3_nt: TGTGCCAGCAGCTTAGCTGAGGGATACAATGAGCAGTTCTTC

j_call: TRBJ1-1
clone_size: NA
v_call: TRBV7-2
d_call: NA
cdr3_aa: CASSFRGEEGTEAFF
cdr3_nt: TGTGCCAGCAGCTTCCGAGGGGAGGAAGGAACTGAAGCTTTCTTT

j_call: TRBJ1-5
clone_size: NA
v_call: TRBV7-8
d_call: NA
cdr3_aa: CASSLAENQPQHF
cdr3_nt: TGTGCCAGCAGCTTGGCGGAGAATCAGCCCCAGCATTTT

j_call: TRBJ1-3
clone_size: few
v_call: TRBV5-1
d_call: NA
cdr3_aa: CASSEGLYSGNTIYF
cdr3_nt: TGCGCCAGCAGCGAGGGACTGTACTCTGGAAACACCATATATTTT

j_call: TRBJ1-2
clone_size: NA
v_call: TRBV5-4
d_call: TRBD1
cdr3_aa: CASSTDRATGEGYGYTF
cdr3_nt: TGTGCCAGCAGCACTGATCGGGCGACAGGGGAGGGGTATGGCTACACCTTC

j_call: TRBJ2-7
clone_size: NA
v_call: TRBV4-1
d_call: TRBD1
cdr3_aa: CASSQARGQDAYEQYF
cdr3_nt: TGCGCCAGCAGCCAAGCGAGAGGACAGGATGCCTACGAGCAGTACTTC

j_call: TRBJ2-3
clone_size: few
v_call: TRBV20-1
d_call: NA
cdr3_aa: CSASIAEAQYF
cdr3_nt: TGCAGTGCCTCTATAGCTGAGGCGCAGTATTTT

j_call: TRBJ1-2
clone_size: once
v_call: TRBV28
d_call: TRBD1
cdr3_aa: CASRRGLGYTF
cdr3_nt: TGTGCCAGCAGAAGGGGGCTGGGCTACACCTTC

j_call: TRBJ1-2
clone_size: few
v_call: TRBV7-9
d_call: TRBD1
cdr3_aa: CASSLGQGSVGYTF
cdr3_nt: TGTGCCAGCAGCTTGGGACAGGGGTCGGTGGGATACACCTTC

j_call: TRBJ2-1
clone_size: NA
v_call: TRBV29-1
d_call: NA
cdr3_aa: CSAGQSSYNEQFF
cdr3_nt: TGCAGCGCTGGACAGTCCTCCTACAATGAGCAGTTCTTC

j_call: TRBJ1-4
clone_size: NA
v_call: TRBV7-6
d_call: NA
cdr3_aa: CASTPSGGKIYEKLFF
cdr3_nt: TGTGCCAGCACCCCATCTGGGGGGAAGATATATGAAAAACTGTTTTTT

j_call: TRBJ2-5
clone_size: few
v_call: TRBV5-1
d_call: TRBD2
cdr3_aa: CASSPFGGGRAGETQYF
cdr3_nt: TGCGCCAGCAGCCCGTTCGGGGGGGGCCGGGCCGGGGAGACCCAGTACTTC

j_call: TRBJ2-5
clone_size: NA
v_call: TRBV9
d_call: NA
cdr3_aa: CASSGQYQETQYF
cdr3_nt: TGTGCCAGCAGCGGCCAGTACCAAGAGACCCAGTACTTC

j_call: TRBJ2-5
clone_size: once
v_call: TRBV7-2
d_call: TRBD2
cdr3_aa: CASSLGVAGGTKTQYF
cdr3_nt: TGTGCCAGCAGCTTAGGGGTGGCGGGGGGCACTAAGACCCAGTACTTC

j_call: TRBJ2-3
clone_size: NA
v_call: TRBV4-1
d_call: TRBD1
cdr3_aa: CASTLTGGADTQYF
cdr3_nt: TGCGCCAGCACCCTAACAGGGGGTGCAGATACGCAGTATTTT

j_call: TRBJ2-3
clone_size: NA
v_call: TRBV11-2
d_call: TRBD2
cdr3_aa: CASSPRLAGDITDTQYF
cdr3_nt: TGTGCCAGCAGCCCCAGACTAGCGGGAGATATCACAGATACGCAGTATTTT